The T cell receptor (beta chain) described here comes from a study of T cells in Graves' hyperthyroidism and ophthalmopathy. Whole-study results and caveats: The blood repertoire included most of the expanded thyroid clonotypes above 0.001.

V dropped 4 bases and J dropped 2; count of bases not matched to a gene: 6. The CDR3 runs to 16 residues. CDR1 SNHLY and CDR2 FYNNEI come from the germline V gene. Uncontrolled infection, other autoimmune disease, pregnancy and lactation each barred patients from inclusion. Orbital computed tomography and thyroid ultrasound, together with serum TRAb and thyroxine and clinical symptoms, were used for diagnoses. This sample holds PBMCs from roughly 10 ml fresh peripheral blood. RNA transcripts were the template for amplifying TCR beta CDR3 regions. When the TCR CDR3 underwent first-round RT-PCR, the HTBI primer set was used. One entry per CDR3 protein, called by TCRdb with MiXCR from the multiplex PCR reads. The data hold nearly 600,000 distinct CDR3 sequences, with approximately 13% observed a single time. There are many counts of this clonotype. The antigen remains undetermined.

The rearrangement uses TRBV2 and TRBJ1-3; 9 bases fit TRBD1. The receptor was derived from a woman aged 25 to 39 with Graves' hyperthyroidism that later progressed to Graves' ophthalmopathy. Sample: blood. This chain's CDR3 is CASSGGTGQPGNTIYF. CDR3 nucleotides: TGTGCCAGCAGTGGCGGGACAGGGCAACCTGGAAACACCATATATTTT.